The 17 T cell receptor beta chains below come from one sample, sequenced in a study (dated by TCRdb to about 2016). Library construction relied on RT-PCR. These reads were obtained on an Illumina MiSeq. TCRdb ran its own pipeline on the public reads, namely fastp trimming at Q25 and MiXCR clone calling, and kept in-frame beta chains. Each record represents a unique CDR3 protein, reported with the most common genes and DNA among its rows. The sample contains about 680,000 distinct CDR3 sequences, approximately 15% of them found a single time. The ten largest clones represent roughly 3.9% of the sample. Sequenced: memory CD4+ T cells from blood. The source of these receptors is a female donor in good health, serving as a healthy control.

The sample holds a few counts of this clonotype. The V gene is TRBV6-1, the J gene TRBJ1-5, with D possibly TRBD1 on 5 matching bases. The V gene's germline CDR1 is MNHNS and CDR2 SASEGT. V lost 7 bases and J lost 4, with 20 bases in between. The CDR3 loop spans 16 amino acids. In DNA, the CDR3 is TGTGCCAGCACTAGAGACAGTGCCCGACCGAATCAGCCCCAGCATTTT. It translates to CASTRDSARPNQPQHF.

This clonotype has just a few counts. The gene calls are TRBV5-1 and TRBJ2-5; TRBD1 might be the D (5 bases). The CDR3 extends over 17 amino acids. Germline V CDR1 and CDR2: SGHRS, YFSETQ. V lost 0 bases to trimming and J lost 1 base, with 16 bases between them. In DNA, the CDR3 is TGCGCCAGCAGCTTGGGGGGATCAGGGCCCGTCCAAGAGACCCAGTACTTC. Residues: CASSLGGSGPVQETQYF.

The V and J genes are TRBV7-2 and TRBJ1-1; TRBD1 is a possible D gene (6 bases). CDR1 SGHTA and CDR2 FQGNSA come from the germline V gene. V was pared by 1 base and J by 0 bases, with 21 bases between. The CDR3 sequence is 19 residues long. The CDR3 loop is CASSLDWGADYAMNTEAFF. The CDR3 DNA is TGTGCCAGCAGCTTAGACTGGGGGGCAGACTACGCTATGAACACTGAAGCTTTCTTT.

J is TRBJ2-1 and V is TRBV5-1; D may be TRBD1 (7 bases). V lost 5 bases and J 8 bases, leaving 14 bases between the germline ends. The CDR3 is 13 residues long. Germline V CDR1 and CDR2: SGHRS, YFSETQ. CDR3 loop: CASRATGEDEQFF. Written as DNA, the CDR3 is TGCGCCAGCAGGGCTACAGGGGAGGATGAGCAGTTCTTC.

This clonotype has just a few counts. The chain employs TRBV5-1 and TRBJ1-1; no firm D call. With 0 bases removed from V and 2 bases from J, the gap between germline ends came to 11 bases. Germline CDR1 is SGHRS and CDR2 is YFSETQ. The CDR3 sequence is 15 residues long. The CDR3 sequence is CASSLEQSSNTEAFF. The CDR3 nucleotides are TGCGCCAGCAGCTTGGAGCAATCCTCAAACACTGAAGCTTTCTTT.

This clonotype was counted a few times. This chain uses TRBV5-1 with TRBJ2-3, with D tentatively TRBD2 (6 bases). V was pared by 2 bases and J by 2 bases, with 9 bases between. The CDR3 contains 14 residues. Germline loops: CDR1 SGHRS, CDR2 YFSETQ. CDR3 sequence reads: CASSFGEVTDTQYF. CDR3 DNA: TGCGCCAGCAGCTTTGGGGAGGTCACAGATACGCAGTATTTT.

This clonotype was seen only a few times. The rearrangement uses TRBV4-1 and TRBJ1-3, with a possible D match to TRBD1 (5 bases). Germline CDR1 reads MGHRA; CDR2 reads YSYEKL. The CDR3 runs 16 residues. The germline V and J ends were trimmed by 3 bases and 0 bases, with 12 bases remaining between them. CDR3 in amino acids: CASSQGDGNSGNTIYF. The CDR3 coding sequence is TGCGCCAGCAGCCAGGGGGACGGGAACTCTGGAAACACCATATATTTT.

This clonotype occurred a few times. In DNA form, the CDR3 reads TGTGCCAGCAGTCCCAGGGACCCCCTCCCAGAACTGTTTTTT. It translates to CASSPRDPLPELFF. This chain connects TRBV28 to TRBJ2-2; possibly TRBD1 or TRBD2 for D (5 bases each). Trimming shortened V by 5 bases and J by 14 bases, and 21 bases separated the two germline ends. The CDR3 consists of 14 residues. CDR1 and CDR2 (germline): MDHEN, SYDVKM.

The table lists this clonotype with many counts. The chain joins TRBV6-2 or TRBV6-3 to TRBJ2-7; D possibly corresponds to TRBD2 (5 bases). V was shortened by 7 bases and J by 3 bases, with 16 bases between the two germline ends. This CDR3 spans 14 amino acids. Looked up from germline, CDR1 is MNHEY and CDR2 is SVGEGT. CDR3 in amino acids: CASTTRGLGYEQYF. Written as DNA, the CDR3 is TGTGCCAGCACCACCCGGGGATTGGGCTACGAGCAGTACTTC.

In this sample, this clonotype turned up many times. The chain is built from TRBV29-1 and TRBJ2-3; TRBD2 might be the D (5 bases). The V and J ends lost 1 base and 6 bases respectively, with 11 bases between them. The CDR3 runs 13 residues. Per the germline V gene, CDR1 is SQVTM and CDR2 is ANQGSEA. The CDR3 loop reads CSVEVSRGDTQYF. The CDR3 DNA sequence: TGCAGCGTTGAAGTAAGCCGGGGTGATACGCAGTATTTT.

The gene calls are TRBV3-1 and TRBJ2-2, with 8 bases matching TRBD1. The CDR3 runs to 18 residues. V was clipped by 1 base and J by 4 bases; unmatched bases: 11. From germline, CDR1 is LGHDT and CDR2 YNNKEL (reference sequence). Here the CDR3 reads CASSQALGQGAGTGELFF. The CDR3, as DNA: TGTGCCAGCAGCCAAGCCCTCGGGCAGGGGGCAGGCACCGGGGAGCTGTTTTTT.

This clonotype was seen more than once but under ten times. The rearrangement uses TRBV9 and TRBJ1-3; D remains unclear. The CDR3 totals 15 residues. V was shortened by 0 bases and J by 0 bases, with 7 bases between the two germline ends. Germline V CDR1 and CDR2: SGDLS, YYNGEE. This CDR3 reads CASSVGLTSGNTIYF. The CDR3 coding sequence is TGTGCCAGCAGCGTAGGACTCACCTCTGGAAACACCATATATTTT.

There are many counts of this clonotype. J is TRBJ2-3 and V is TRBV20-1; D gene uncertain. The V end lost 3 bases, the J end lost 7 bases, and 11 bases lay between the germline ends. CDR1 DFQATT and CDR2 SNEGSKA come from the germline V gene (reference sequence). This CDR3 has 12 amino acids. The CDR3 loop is CSASPSTNTQYF. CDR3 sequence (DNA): TGCAGTGCTAGCCCCAGCACCAATACGCAGTATTTT.

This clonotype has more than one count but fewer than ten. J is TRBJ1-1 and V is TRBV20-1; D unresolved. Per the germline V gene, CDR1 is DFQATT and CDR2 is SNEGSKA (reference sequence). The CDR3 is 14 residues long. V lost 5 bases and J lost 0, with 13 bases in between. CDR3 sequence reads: CSAVHPGMNTEAFF. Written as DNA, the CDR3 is TGCAGTGCTGTACACCCTGGGATGAACACTGAAGCTTTCTTT.

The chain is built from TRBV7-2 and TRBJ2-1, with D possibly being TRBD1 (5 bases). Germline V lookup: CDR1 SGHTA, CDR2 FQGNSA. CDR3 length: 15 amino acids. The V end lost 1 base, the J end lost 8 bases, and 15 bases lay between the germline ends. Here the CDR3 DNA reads TGTGCCAGCAGCTTAGGCCCCGGCGCAGGGTATGAGCAGTTCTTC. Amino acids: CASSLGPGAGYEQFF.

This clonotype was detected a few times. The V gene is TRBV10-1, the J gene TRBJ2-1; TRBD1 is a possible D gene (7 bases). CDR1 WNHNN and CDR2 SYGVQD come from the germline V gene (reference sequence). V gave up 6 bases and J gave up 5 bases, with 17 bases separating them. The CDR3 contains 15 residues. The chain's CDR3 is CASRRGTGEDNEQFF. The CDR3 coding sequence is TGCGCCAGCAGGAGGGGAACAGGGGAGGACAATGAGCAGTTCTTC.

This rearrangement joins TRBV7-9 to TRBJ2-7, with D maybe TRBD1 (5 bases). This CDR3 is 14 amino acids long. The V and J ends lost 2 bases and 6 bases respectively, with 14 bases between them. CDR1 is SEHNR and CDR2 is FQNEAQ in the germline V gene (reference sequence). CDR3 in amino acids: CASSLSGRGREQYF. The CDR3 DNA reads TGTGCCAGCAGCTTATCAGGAAGGGGTCGCGAGCAGTACTTC. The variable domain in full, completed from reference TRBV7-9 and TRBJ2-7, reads DTGVSQNPRHKITKRGQNVTFRCDPISEHNRLYWYRQTLGQGPEFLTYFQNEAQLEKSRLLSDRFSAERPKGSFSTLEIQRTEQGDSAMYLCASSLSGRGREQYFGPGTRLTVT.